This T cell receptor beta chain was documented in a study of cytomegalovirus exposure and HLA in healthy donors. In the study overall: Early on, a data release was issued that held 85 million to 95 million unique TCRs from HLA-typed donors. Study-wide points: Available immune exposure information was restricted to CMV serostatus only. The study flagged approximately 180 TCR beta chains as cytomegalovirus-associated.

CDR3 length: 17 residues. J was trimmed by 5 bases and V by 4 bases; bases with no gene match: 14. Germline assignment: CDR1 SGHTA and CDR2 FQGNSA. Healthy people donating bone marrow made up the donors. For this clone: Its antigen is undetermined.

The primer mix had 60 Vbeta and 13 Jbeta primers. Clones were sequenced by immunoSEQ multiplex PCR, and TCRdb holds only the in-frame ones, with some missing. The sample has approximately 100,000 clones, 80% seen once. This clonotype was sampled from a man younger than 35 in good health and CMV-seronegative. The gene calls are TRBV7-2 and TRBJ2-3, with TRBD2 identical over 8 bases. Sequencing was carried out using PBMCs. The CDR3 sequence is CASSSGGRGVYKDTQYF. The CDR3 region has the DNA TGTGCCAGCAGCTCAGGAGGGCGGGGGGTATATAAAGATACGCAGTATTTT. The full variable domain, its missing parts supplied by reference TRBV7-2 and TRBJ2-3, is GAGVSQSPSNKVTEKGKDVELRCDPISGHTALYWYRQSLGQGLEFLIYFQGNSAPDKSGLPSDRFSAERTGGSVSTLTIQRTQQEDSAVYLCASSSGGRGVYKDTQYFGPGTRLTVL.